These T cell receptor beta chains were read from a single sample in a study of early T cells in non-severe SARS-CoV-2 infection. TCRdb called the 5' RACE reads again in MiXCR, with one record for every CDR3 protein. The sample carries about 49,000 distinct CDR3 sequences, 12% recorded once. The sequencing used whole blood, collected at baseline. The receptors derive from an adult who was a healthcare worker with PCR-confirmed SARS-CoV-2 infection or an uninfected control (not recorded which). Both conserved end residues are part of each CDR3. D genes are given only for firm matches. Clone size appears in some rows only: once, few, many, or a class for an expanded clone.

clone size	V gene	D gene	J gene	CDR3 DNA	CDR3 protein
-	TRBV6-2/TRBV6-3	TRBD2	TRBJ2-1	TGTGCCAGCAGTTACCTATTACTAGCGGGAGTTAAGAATGAGCAGTTCTTC	CASSYLLLAGVKNEQFF
-	TRBV7-9	-	TRBJ2-5	TGTGCCAGCAGCGCGGGACAGAGGGCGGGAGAGACCCAGTACTTC	CASSAGQRAGETQYF
-	TRBV12-3/TRBV12-4	TRBD1	TRBJ1-5	TGTGCCAGCAGCCCGACAGGGTCTGAGTCGAGCAATCAGCCCCAGCATTTT	CASSPTGSESSNQPQHF
-	TRBV19	-	TRBJ2-6	TGTGCCAGTAGTCCACAGTTCTCTGGGGCCAACGTCCTGACTTTC	CASSPQFSGANVLTF
few	TRBV7-9	TRBD1	TRBJ2-7	TGTGCCAGCAGCCCTCACAGGGGTGGCGAGCAGTACTTC	CASSPHRGGEQYF
few	TRBV20-1	TRBD2	TRBJ2-7	TGCAGTGCTGGGGGACTAGCGAAGAACGAGCAGTACTTC	CSAGGLAKNEQYF
-	TRBV19	-	TRBJ1-5	TGTGCCAGTAGATCCACAGGCCTCAATCAGCCCCAGCATTTT	CASRSTGLNQPQHF
many	TRBV7-2	-	TRBJ2-2	TGTGCCAGCAGCTCTTACAGGGACTGGAACACCGGGGAGCTGTTTTTT	CASSSYRDWNTGELFF
-	TRBV28	-	TRBJ1-1	TGTGCCAGCAGTTCGGAGAACACTGAAGCTTTCTTT	CASSSENTEAFF
few	TRBV4-3	-	TRBJ2-1	TGCGCCAGCAGCCAAGCGGGGGAGTACAATGAGCAGTTCTTC	CASSQAGEYNEQFF
many	TRBV7-8	-	TRBJ2-5	TGTGCCAGCAGCCTAAGTAATGTTCGGGAGACCCAGTACTTC	CASSLSNVRETQYF
few	TRBV7-9	-	TRBJ1-4	TGTGCCAGCAGCTTAGGACAGGTGATTAATGAAAAACTGTTTTTT	CASSLGQVINEKLFF
few	TRBV7-6	-	TRBJ2-2	TGTGCCAGCAGCTTAGATACCGGGAGAAGGACCGGGGAGCTGTTTTTT	CASSLDTGRRTGELFF
-	TRBV2	-	TRBJ2-7	TGTGCCAGCAGATACCAGGGATTTACCTACGAGCAGTACTTC	CASRYQGFTYEQYF
many	TRBV7-9	TRBD2	TRBJ2-5	TGTGCCAGCAGCTTAGGAGGGTTAGCGGGAGAATTTCAAGAGACCCAGTACTTC	CASSLGGLAGEFQETQYF
many	TRBV4-2	-	TRBJ2-7	TGTGCCAGCAGCCAAGAATATCGTCCCTACGAGCAGTACTTC	CASSQEYRPYEQYF
many	TRBV10-3	-	TRBJ2-2	TGTGCCATCAGAGACGGCGTAGGGGGAGAAACCGGGGAGCTGTTTTTT	CAIRDGVGGETGELFF
few	TRBV11-2	-	TRBJ2-7	TGTGCCAGCAGCCCTGACAGAGGTCCCTACGAGCAGTACTTC	CASSPDRGPYEQYF
few	TRBV12-3/TRBV12-4	TRBD1	TRBJ1-3	TGTGCCAGCAACATGAACAGGGGTAGAAACACCATATATTTT	CASNMNRGRNTIYF
few	TRBV5-6	TRBD1	TRBJ2-4	TGTGCCAGCAGCTTCATGGACAGGGGGAACATTCAGTACTTC	CASSFMDRGNIQYF
few	TRBV7-2	TRBD2	TRBJ2-1	TGTGCCAGCAGCTCGACTAGCGCGCGCTACAATGAGCAGTTCTTC	CASSSTSARYNEQFF
-	TRBV7-2	-	TRBJ2-7	TGTGCCAGCAGCCCTCGGACGACTGTCGAGCAGTACTTC	CASSPRTTVEQYF
once	TRBV18	TRBD2	TRBJ2-1	TGTGCCAACTCGCCAAATCCAAGAGGCGGGGGGTACAATGAGCAGTTCTTC	CANSPNPRGGGYNEQFF
many	TRBV28	TRBD1	TRBJ1-5	TGTGCCAGCAGTTTATTTGAGGGACAGGGCAATCAGCCCCAGCATTTT	CASSLFEGQGNQPQHF
few	TRBV20-1	TRBD2	TRBJ2-5	TGCAGTGCTCCCGCTAGCGGGTACCAAGAGACCCAGTACTTC	CSAPASGYQETQYF
few	TRBV20-1	TRBD2	TRBJ2-3	TGCAGTGGACTAGCGGGAGAAGGCACAGATACGCAGTATTTT	CSGLAGEGTDTQYF
few	TRBV21-1	-	TRBJ1-1	TGTGCCAGCAGCAAAGAGGAGGGCCTGAACACTGAAGCTTTCTTT	CASSKEEGLNTEAFF
many	TRBV7-9	TRBD1	TRBJ1-1	TGTGCCAGCAGCCCGGGACAGATGAACACTGAAGCTTTCTTT	CASSPGQMNTEAFF
-	TRBV20-1	-	TRBJ2-1	TGCAGTGCCCGGATGATAGAAGGCTACAATGAGCAGTTCTTC	CSARMIEGYNEQFF
many	TRBV19	TRBD1	TRBJ1-2	TGTGCCAGTAGTCCAGGACAGGGAAGATACTCTAACTATGGCTACACCTTC	CASSPGQGRYSNYGYTF
few	TRBV20-1	-	TRBJ1-5	TGCAGTGCTGGGGACCTCGATCAGCCCCAGCATTTT	CSAGDLDQPQHF
-	TRBV28	TRBD1	TRBJ2-7	TGTGCCAGCAGTTCACCTGAGGACAGGCCCGTTTACGAGCAGTACTTC	CASSSPEDRPVYEQYF
many	TRBV28	-	TRBJ1-2	TGTGCCAGCAGTTTAGGGGGGACGGACTATGGCTACACCTTC	CASSLGGTDYGYTF
-	TRBV7-2	TRBD2	TRBJ2-3	TGTGCCAGCAGCTTATCGGGCGGGAGGGCCGCAGATACGCAGTATTTT	CASSLSGGRAADTQYF
few	TRBV2	-	TRBJ2-3	TGTGCCAGCAGTGTGGGCACAGATACGCAGTATTTT	CASSVGTDTQYF
-	TRBV11-2	-	TRBJ1-2	TGTGCCAGCAGCAGAGAAGGCTATGGCTACACCTTC	CASSREGYGYTF
few	TRBV9	-	TRBJ2-2	TGTGCCAGCAGCGTATGGGAGGAGGCCGGGGAGCTGTTTTTT	CASSVWEEAGELFF
few	TRBV7-6	TRBD2	TRBJ2-1	TGTGCCAGCAGCTCCGTAGCGGGAGGGCCGACGGAGCAGTTCTTC	CASSSVAGGPTEQFF
few	TRBV7-9	-	TRBJ2-3	TGTGCCAGCACACCGGCCGGCACAGATACGCAGTATTTT	CASTPAGTDTQYF
-	TRBV20-1	-	TRBJ2-3	TGCAGTGCTAGAGACGTCACAAGCACAGATACGCAGTATTTT	CSARDVTSTDTQYF
many	TRBV6-2/TRBV6-3	-	TRBJ2-7	TGTGCCAGCAGTTACTCTTCGGGACGCGCCTACGAGCAGTACTTC	CASSYSSGRAYEQYF
many	TRBV7-2	TRBD2	TRBJ2-5	TGTGCCAGCAGCTTATCTAGCGGCCAAGAGACCCAGTACTTC	CASSLSSGQETQYF
many	TRBV5-4	-	TRBJ1-1	TGTGCCAGCAGCCCGACCTTACAGATGAACACTGAAGCTTTCTTT	CASSPTLQMNTEAFF
-	TRBV4-1	TRBD1	TRBJ1-4	TGCGCCAGCAGCCGACCTCCGGGACAGGGGGGGAAACTGTTTTTT	CASSRPPGQGGKLFF
-	TRBV18	TRBD2	TRBJ2-2	TGTGCCAGCGTCGGGACTAGGTCTCCCGGGGAGCTGTTTTTT	CASVGTRSPGELFF
many	TRBV27	-	TRBJ1-5	TGTGCGTCGAGGGGGGCAGGCGGCAATCAGCCCCAGCATTTT	CASRGAGGNQPQHF